The rows below give T cell receptor beta chains drawn from one sample of a study of regulatory T cells in long-lasting Graves disease. MiXCR was run by TCRdb on the multiplex PCR reads, yielding one entry per CDR3 protein. Of roughly 510,000 distinct CDR3 sequences detected, about 16% appear once; the ten largest clones hold about 12%. This sample was shared with a second study, whose subject was T cells in Graves' hyperthyroidism and ophthalmopathy.

Specimen: peripheral blood mononuclear cells (PBMCs), collected at new diagnosis, from a patient treated with antithyroid drugs. The receptors were gathered from a young man with Graves disease. Both conserved end residues are part of each CDR3. A D gene is named only where the DNA matches it firmly. Size tells how often a clone was seen (once, few, many) or the class of an expanded clone, and some rows leave it out.

NA	TRBJ2-5	NA	TRBV20-1	TGCAGTGCCTATAGCGGAGAAGAGACCCAGTACTTC	CSAYSGEETQYF
NA	TRBJ1-2	many	TRBV7-9	TGTGCCAGCAGCCCGACCCACGTAGGGTTGGCCCCTGATGGCTACACCTTC	CASSPTHVGLAPDGYTF
NA	TRBJ2-3	many	TRBV3-1	TGTGCCAGCAGCCAAGATAGTGGTAGCGCAGGATCCTATTTT	CASSQDSGSAGSYF
TRBD1	TRBJ1-2	many	TRBV28	TGTGCCAGCAGTTGGGCCGGGACAGGGGACTACACCTTC	CASSWAGTGDYTF
NA	TRBJ2-3	NA	TRBV20-1	TGCAGTGCTAGAGTCCGGGGGAGTGACAAGTACTTC	CSARVRGSDKYF
NA	TRBJ2-2	NA	TRBV7-9	TGTGCCAGCAGCCCCCCACATAACACCGGGGAGCTGTTTTTT	CASSPPHNTGELFF
NA	TRBJ2-1	few	TRBV10-3	TGTGCCATCAGTGAGTTCGACAGGAGCTCCTACAATGAGCAGTTCTTC	CAISEFDRSSYNEQFF
TRBD1	TRBJ2-5	NA	TRBV5-6	TGTGCCAGCAGCGAGGGACAGGGAAAAGAGACCCAGTACTTC	CASSEGQGKETQYF
TRBD1	TRBJ1-6	few	TRBV29-1	TGCAGCGTAGGACAGGGGAAGGATTCACCCCTCCACTTT	CSVGQGKDSPLHF
NA	TRBJ1-1	many	TRBV29-1	TGCAGCGTCCTACAACAGAACACTGAAGCTTTCTTT	CSVLQQNTEAFF
NA	TRBJ1-5	many	TRBV7-2	TGTGCCAGCAGCGCCCACATGGCGCAGCCCCAGCATTTT	CASSAHMAQPQHF